Below are 5 T cell receptor beta chains sequenced from a single sample in a study of tumor and adjacent non-tumor tissue in lung cancer. RNA was extracted from bulk tissue without any cell sorting. This non-tumor lung sample came from over 3 cm beyond the tumor edge. A modified ARM-PCR protocol with three rounds of nested PCR amplified TCRbeta. TCRdb passed the multiplex PCR reads through MiXCR, listing each CDR3 protein once. This table holds some 100,000 distinct CDR3 sequences, roughly two thirds found once. The sequenced sample was distant non-tumor lung tissue. These receptors all come from a young man with non-small cell lung cancer.

The rearrangement joins TRBV6-5 to TRBJ2-2, with a weak D call TRBD2 (6 bases). The CDR3 has 15 residues. V lost 5 bases to trimming and J lost 17 bases, with 27 bases between them. The V gene's germline CDR1 is MNHEY and CDR2 SVGAGI. As DNA, the CDR3 is TGTGCCAGCAGTGCCTGGGATAGCCGATCGGGGGAGCCATTTTTT. Translated: CASSAWDSRSGEPFF.

A remark on this clonotype: Germline is not matched at one junction end, which may reflect a read error. The rearrangement joins TRBV11-2 to TRBJ2-2, with D perhaps TRBD2 (6 bases). CDR1 SGHAT and CDR2 FQNNGV come from the germline V gene. This CDR3 is built from 16 residues. The CDR3 nucleotides are TGTACCAGCAGCTTAGAACTAGCACGAGAAACCGGGGAGCTGTTTTTT. It encodes CTSSLELARETGELFF.

This clonotype was counted many times. The chain has TRBV6-2 or TRBV6-3 and TRBJ2-3; TRBD2 matches at 10 bases. The CDR3 contains 18 residues. The germline gives CDR1 MNHEY, CDR2 SVGEGT. The trim removed 6 bases at V and 0 bases at J, leaving 12 bases unmatched. The CDR3 protein is CASRFLAGVDPSTDTQYF. CDR3 coding DNA: TGTGCCAGCAGATTCCTAGCGGGAGTGGATCCTAGCACAGATACGCAGTATTTT.

This clonotype has more than one count but fewer than ten. V is TRBV11-2 and J is TRBJ2-6; no clear D. CDR1 SGHAT and CDR2 FQNNGV come from the germline V gene. V dropped 4 bases and J dropped 2 bases, with 6 bases sitting between them. The CDR3 extends over 14 amino acids. In DNA form, the CDR3 reads TGTGCCAGCAGCTACATAACTGGGGCCAACGTCCTGACTTTC. Amino acid sequence: CASSYITGANVLTF.

A note on this clonotype: Germline is not matched at one junction end, which may reflect a read error. The chain joins TRBV24-1 to TRBJ2-3; D is undetermined. In germline, CDR1 is KGHDR, CDR2 SFDVKD. The length of the CDR3 is 13 residues. CDR3 sequence reads: CDTSAEKADTQYF. CDR3 in DNA: TGTGACACCAGTGCCGAGAAGGCAGATACGCAGTATTTC.